Following are 29 T cell receptor beta chains from one sample sequenced in a study of shared clonotypes between healthy human individuals. The protocol was immunoSEQ multiplex PCR, while the TCRdb copy is restricted to in-frame clones and leaves out a portion. The repertoire consists of around 500,000 clones, with roughly 77% occurring once and the leading ten covering about 12%. The sequenced sample consisted of PBMCs. These receptor sequences come from a woman aged 40 to 49 in good health. Some clones in this sample may be carry-over from other donors' samples.

The chain links TRBV7-8 to TRBJ2-1; no clear D. The CDR3 runs 14 residues. Germline V gene sequence: CDR1 SGHVS, CDR2 FQNEAQ. V was shortened by 5 bases and J by 6 bases, with 14 bases between the two germline ends. CDR3 in DNA: TGTGCCAGCAGCCAATTATCCCGTTCCAATGAGCAGTTCTTC. Translated, it gives CASSQLSRSNEQFF.

The CDR3 reads CATSRGSGMAYEQYF. Written as DNA, the CDR3 is TGTGCCACCAGCAGAGGCAGCGGGATGGCCTACGAGCAGTACTTC. V and J are TRBV15 and TRBJ2-7; 7 bases map to TRBD2. There are 15 residues in the CDR3. V trimming: 1 base; J trimming: 2 bases; junction bases outside the gene matches: 5. Germline CDR1 is LNHNV and CDR2 is YYDKDF (reference sequence).

For the CDR3, the DNA is TGTGCCAGCACTCTATCTTGGACCGGGGAGCTGTTTTTT. This gives the protein CASTLSWTGELFF. The chain uses TRBV6-1 and TRBJ2-2; D unclear. Looked up from germline, CDR1 is MNHNS and CDR2 is SASEGT. The V end lost 7 bases, the J end lost 5 bases, and 11 bases lay between the germline ends. The CDR3 spans 13 residues.

CDR3 residues: CAWSVGLIFSGNTIYF. The CDR3 bases are TGTGCCTGGAGTGTAGGTCTGATCTTCTCTGGAAACACCATATATTTT. The chain employs TRBV30 and TRBJ1-3; D uncertain. Germline lookup yields CDR1 GTSNPN and CDR2 SVGIG (reference sequence). V lost 0 bases to trimming and J lost 0 bases, with 12 bases between them. The CDR3 consists of 16 residues.

This clone turned up a few times. V and J are TRBV29-1 and TRBJ1-6, with a possible D match to TRBD1 (5 bases). The CDR3 runs 13 residues. Trimming took off 7 bases at V and 8 bases at J, with 15 bases between the two ends. Germline V lookup: CDR1 SQVTM, CDR2 ANQGSEA. The DNA of the CDR3 is TGCAGCGCTCGGGACGGCCACGATTCACCCCTCCACTTT. Translating gives CSARDGHDSPLHF.

This clone was recorded once. The rearrangement joins TRBV9 to TRBJ1-1, with D uncertain. V was pared by 5 bases and J by 1 base, with 15 bases between. The CDR3 has 15 residues. The germline V gene has CDR1 SGDLS and CDR2 YYNGEE. The CDR3 reads CASRADSNRNTEAFF. The DNA of the CDR3 is TGTGCCAGCAGAGCTGACTCCAACCGGAACACTGAAGCTTTCTTT.

This chain joins TRBV18 and TRBJ2-5; the match to TRBD2 covers 13 bases. CDR3 length equals 18 residues. CDR1 and CDR2 from the germline V gene are KGHSH and LQKENI. V shed 2 bases, J shed 1 base, and the junction held 7 bases outside the gene matches. The CDR3 coding sequence is TGTGCCAGCTCACCATTGCGGGGGACTAGCGGGATCCAAGAGACCCAGTACTTC. It encodes CASSPLRGTSGIQETQYF.

On this clone: Relative to the germline gene, one junction end is altered; a read error may explain this. This chain uses TRBV7-3 with TRBJ2-1; 9 positions agree with TRBD2. Germline lookup yields CDR1 SGHTA and CDR2 FQGTGA. The length of the CDR3 is 15 residues. The chain's CDR3 is CASSLTSGSAGEQFF. The CDR3 coding sequence is TGTGCCAGCAGCCTAACTAGCGGGTCGGCGGGTGAGCAGTTCTTC.

The chain combines TRBV6-4 with TRBJ2-7, with D possibly being TRBD2 (5 bases). CDR1 and CDR2 (germline): MRHNA, SNTAGT. The CDR3 sequence is 12 residues long. V was clipped by 6 bases and J by 3 bases, with 9 bases between them. In DNA form, the CDR3 reads TGTGCCAGCAGGCTAGCTTACTACGAGCAGTACTTC. This sequence encodes CASRLAYYEQYF.

V usage is TRBV6-4 and J usage is TRBJ2-3, with 12 bases matching TRBD2. This CDR3 spans 19 amino acids. Germline V gene data show CDR1 as MRHNA and CDR2 as SNTAGT. V lost 5 bases to trimming and J lost 1 base; unmatched junction nucleotides: 13. The CDR3, as DNA: TGTGCCAGCAGTCGGGTTTGTCTAGCGGGAGGGCCAGGCACAGATACGCAGTATTTT. Translated, it gives CASSRVCLAGGPGTDTQYF.

V and J are TRBV19 and TRBJ2-5; the D gene is possibly TRBD1 (6 bases). This CDR3 contains 13 residues. V was clipped by 4 bases and J by 4 bases, with 10 bases between them. Germline assignment: CDR1 LNHDA and CDR2 SQIVND (reference sequence). The DNA for the CDR3 is TGTGCCAGTAGTAACCTGGACAGAGAGACCCAGTACTTC. The encoded protein is CASSNLDRETQYF.

The rearrangement joins TRBV5-1 to TRBJ2-2, with D hard to call. Trimming removed 3 bases from V and 3 bases from J, with 6 bases in between. The CDR3 has 13 amino acids. The V gene's germline CDR1 is SGHRS and CDR2 YFSETQ. The CDR3 coding sequence is TGCGCCAGCAGCTCACAGTACACCGGGGAGCTGTTTTTT. This encodes CASSSQYTGELFF.

V is TRBV5-1 and J is TRBJ1-2; 10 positions match TRBD1. This CDR3 contains 15 residues. Germline CDR1 SGHRS, CDR2 YFSETQ. The V gene end was trimmed by 5 bases and the J gene end by 3 bases; junction bases not matched to a gene: 7. Here the CDR3 DNA reads TGCGCCAGCAGTCTCGGACAGGGGGGATACTATGGCTACACCTTC. This encodes CASSLGQGGYYGYTF.

The chain has TRBV18 and TRBJ2-7; a weak D match, TRBD2 (5 bases). From germline, CDR1 is KGHSH and CDR2 LQKENI. The CDR3 length is 15 residues. V was clipped by 6 bases and J by 0 bases, with 15 bases between them. CDR3 protein: CASSPRSGSSYEQYF. In DNA form, the CDR3 reads TGTGCCAGCTCCCCGCGTTCTGGGAGCTCCTACGAGCAGTACTTC.

In DNA form, the CDR3 reads TGCGCCAGCAGCAGAGAGGGGGCGGCTGGGGCCAACGTCCTGACTTTC. Amino acids: CASSREGAAGANVLTF. The chain links TRBV5-1 to TRBJ2-6; 7 bases align to TRBD1. From germline, CDR1 is SGHRS and CDR2 YFSETQ. This CDR3 comprises 16 residues. The ends lost 4 bases at V and 2 bases at J; junction bases unmatched: 6. The complete variable domain, with remaining parts taken from reference TRBV5-1 and TRBJ2-6, reads KAGVTQTPRYLIKTRGQQVTLSCSPISGHRSVSWYQQTPGQGLQFLFEYFSETQRNKGNFPGRFSGRQFSNSRSEMNVSTLELGDSALYLCASSREGAAGANVLTFGAGSRLTVL.

The table lists this clone with a few counts. This chain links TRBV4-2 with TRBJ2-2; D assignment may be TRBD1 or TRBD2 (6 bases each). Trimming took 0 bases from V and 7 from J, leaving 15 bases between them. The germline V gene encodes CDR1 LGHNA and CDR2 YNFKEQ. This CDR3 spans 16 amino acids. This chain's CDR3 is CASSQDTLGGHGELFF. As DNA, the CDR3 is TGTGCCAGCAGCCAAGATACTTTGGGGGGCCACGGGGAGCTGTTTTTT.

This chain joins TRBV28 and TRBJ2-7; 9 bases are a match to TRBD2. The ends lost 7 bases at V and 7 bases at J; junction bases unmatched: 11. CDR1 MDHEN and CDR2 SYDVKM come from the germline V gene. The CDR3 is 14 residues long. The CDR3 region has the DNA TGTGCCAGCATTAGCGGGGGACCTTCAGGAGAGCAGTACTTC. Translation gives CASISGGPSGEQYF.

The chain joins TRBV5-5 to TRBJ1-4; possible D gene TRBD1, 6 bases. Germline V CDR1 and CDR2: SGHKS, YYEKEE (reference sequence). The CDR3 runs to 17 residues. Trimming removed 3 bases from V and 1 base from J, with 16 bases in between. The CDR3 loop is CASSSRQGIGTNEKLFF. The CDR3, as DNA: TGTGCCAGCAGCTCAAGGCAGGGGATTGGAACTAATGAAAAACTGTTTTTT.

This clone appeared a single time. The chain carries TRBV7-2 and TRBJ2-1; D unclear. Germline V gives CDR1 SGHTA, CDR2 FQGNSA. The CDR3 loop spans 14 amino acids. V shed 2 bases and J shed 5 bases, with 10 bases lying between them. The CDR3 protein is CASSLYVLDNEQFF. The CDR3 DNA is TGTGCCAGCAGCTTATACGTCCTCGACAATGAGCAGTTCTTC.

This clone showed up just a few times. The V and J genes are TRBV27 and TRBJ2-3; D not certain. V was shortened by 0 bases and J by 6 bases, with 7 bases between the two germline ends. Germline V CDR1 and CDR2: MNHEY, SMNVEV (reference sequence). This CDR3 contains 13 residues. This CDR3 is CASSLSPRDTQYF. The DNA for the CDR3 is TGTGCCAGCAGTTTATCGCCCAGGGATACGCAGTATTTT.

The chain is built from TRBV7-8 and TRBJ2-7; D gene ambiguous. CDR1 is SGHVS, CDR2 FQNEAQ, per germline. The CDR3 has 15 amino acids. V was trimmed by 2 bases and J by 2 bases, leaving 13 bases between them. CDR3: CASSLRTVGTYEQYF. In DNA, the CDR3 is TGTGCCAGCAGCTTAAGGACGGTAGGGACCTACGAGCAGTACTTC.

This clone was found once. The chain couples TRBV25-1 to TRBJ1-2; 9 bases match TRBD1. J was trimmed by 4 bases and V by 4 bases; bases with no gene match: 13. Germline-derived CDR1 and CDR2 are MGHDK and SYGVNS. The CDR3 extends over 17 amino acids. The chain's CDR3 is CASSARAGTGHGYGYTF. CDR3 sequence (DNA): TGTGCCAGCAGTGCCCGAGCCGGGACAGGGCATGGCTATGGCTACACCTTC.

The chain combines TRBV4-2 with TRBJ1-2; the match to TRBD1 covers 7 bases. V trimming: 0 bases; J trimming: 2 bases; junction bases outside the gene matches: 3. The CDR3 contains 15 residues. The germline V gene encodes CDR1 LGHNA and CDR2 YNFKEQ. The CDR3 coding sequence is TGTGCCAGCAGCCAAGACACAGGGGCGAACTATGGCTACACCTTC. Translated, it gives CASSQDTGANYGYTF.

V gene TRBV28 combines with J gene TRBJ2-5, with D perhaps given as TRBD1 or TRBD2 (5 bases each). Trimming shortened V by 7 bases and J by 4 bases, and 13 bases separated the two germline ends. This CDR3 contains 13 residues. Germline V gene data show CDR1 as MDHEN and CDR2 as SYDVKM. CDR3 sequence: CASTIRGGETQYF. CDR3 nucleotides: TGTGCCAGCACAATCCGTGGGGGAGAGACCCAGTACTTC.

This clone has more than one count but fewer than ten. The chain has TRBV11-2 and TRBJ1-2, with D maybe TRBD1 (5 bases). The CDR3 length is 13 residues. Germline-derived CDR1 and CDR2 are SGHAT and FQNNGV. The V end was cut by 2 bases, the J end by 4 bases, with 8 bases between. The CDR3 region has the DNA TGTGCCAGCAGCTTAAAGGGGACCTATGGCTACACCTTC. This gives the protein CASSLKGTYGYTF.

This clone has more than one count but fewer than ten. An end of the junction differs from the germline gene, which may be a read error. CDR3 in DNA: TGTGCTAGCAGCTTAGATCCGGGCTCGGAGACCCAGTACTTC. Translation gives CASSLDPGSETQYF. The chain couples TRBV7-7 to TRBJ2-5; unclear D gene. The CDR3 runs to 14 residues. Germline CDR1 SSHAT, CDR2 FNYEAQ (reference sequence).

The J gene is TRBJ1-5, the V gene TRBV28; no firm D call. This CDR3 has 15 amino acids. Trimming pared 3 bases from V and 7 bases from J, leaving 16 bases between. CDR1 and CDR2 (germline): MDHEN, SYDVKM. Here the CDR3 reads CASSFNLGGIQPQHF. In nucleotides, the CDR3 is TGTGCCAGCAGTTTTAATCTGGGAGGGATCCAGCCCCAGCATTTT.

The V call is TRBV4-3, the J call TRBJ2-1, with 11 nucleotides matching TRBD2. CDR3 length equals 17 residues. Germline V gene sequence: CDR1 LGHNA, CDR2 YSLEER. V lost 4 bases and J lost 8; bases outside the gene matches: 13. CDR3 nucleotide sequence: TGCGCCAGCAGCCGGGGAGGTAGCGGGAGGGCCTTTGATGAGCAGTTCTTC. It codes for CASSRGGSGRAFDEQFF.

This clone is a singleton in its sample. The rearrangement links TRBV6-1 to TRBJ2-2; the D is unclear. The length of the CDR3 is 14 residues. The germline V gene encodes CDR1 MNHNS and CDR2 SASEGT. V was shortened by 1 base and J by 4 bases, with 7 bases between the two germline ends. CDR3: CASSEVRGTGELFF. Here the CDR3 DNA reads TGTGCCAGCAGTGAAGTTCGTGGCACCGGGGAGCTGTTTTTT.